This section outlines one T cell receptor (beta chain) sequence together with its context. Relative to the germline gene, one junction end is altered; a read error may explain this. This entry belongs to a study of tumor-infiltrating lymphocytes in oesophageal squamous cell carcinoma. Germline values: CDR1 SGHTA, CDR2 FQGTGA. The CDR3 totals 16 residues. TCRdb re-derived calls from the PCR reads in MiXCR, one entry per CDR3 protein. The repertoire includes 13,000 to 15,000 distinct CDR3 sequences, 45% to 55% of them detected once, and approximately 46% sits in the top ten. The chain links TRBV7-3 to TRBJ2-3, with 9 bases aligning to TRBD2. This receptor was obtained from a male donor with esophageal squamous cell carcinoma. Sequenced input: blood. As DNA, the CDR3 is TGCGCCAGCAGCTTGGCGGGAGGGCCTTACATAGATACGCAGTATTTT. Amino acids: CASSLAGGPYIDTQYF.